This T cell receptor (beta chain) appears in the sequencing data of a study of T cell repertoires in ileal Crohn's disease. About the research overall: Every patient was operated on for stricturing (roughly 61%) or penetrating (approximately 40%) complications. The M0 sample came from the inflamed ileal portion of the resected specimen. Each sample's TCRB immunosequencing used roughly 500 nanograms of biopsy DNA.

TCRdb's table, derived via immunoSEQ multiplex PCR, lists solely in-frame clones and lacks some. The profile shows about 18,000 clones, about 70% of them singletons. Germline values: CDR1 LNHDA, CDR2 SQIVND (reference sequence). The length of the CDR3 is 15 residues. Losses at the gene ends were 4 bases for V and 0 bases for J; bases not matched to a gene: 3. Time point in this sample: inflamed ileum from the surgical specimen. This clone was seen just once. Sequencing input: ileal tissue. This clonotype originated in an adult with Crohn's disease. This chain links TRBV19 with TRBJ2-3; 8 nucleotides line up with TRBD1. The CDR3 DNA follows: TGTGCCAGTAGTAGGGGACAGGCTAGCACAGATACGCAGTATTTT. It is translated as CASSRGQASTDTQYF.